The clone carrying this T cell receptor beta chain was seen repeatedly, ten times or more. The sample is drawn from a study of T cells in Graves' hyperthyroidism and ophthalmopathy. The CDR3 consists of 16 residues. Germline V lookup: CDR1 LNHNV, CDR2 YYDKDF (reference sequence). Trimming shortened V by 6 bases and J by 0 bases, and 12 bases separated the two germline ends. Stable Graves' hyperthyroidism meant no ophthalmopathy progression within 18 months. Exclusion of patients followed from uncontrolled infection, other autoimmune disease, pregnancy or lactation. The CDR3 regions of TCR beta were amplified from RNA transcripts. Primed by the HTBI set, a first-round RT-PCR was run on the TCR CDR3. TCRdb re-called the multiplex PCR reads with MiXCR, one entry per CDR3 protein. This table has 750,000 to 950,000 distinct CDR3 sequences, about two fifths appearing once.

The chain joins TRBV15 to TRBJ2-6, with no clear D. The sample taken for sequencing was blood. This receptor was identified in a man between 18 and 35 years old with Graves' hyperthyroidism. The CDR3 DNA follows: TGTGCCACCAGTGAAGGGCTGCTCTCTGGGGCCAACGTCCTGACTTTC. This codes for CATSEGLLSGANVLTF.